Following are 4 T cell receptor beta chains from one sample sequenced in a study of CD8 T cells in ankylosing spondylitis. The study's findings and limits: Ankylosing spondylitis blood appeared to be characterized by a TCR beta motif of eight or nine highly homologous variants.

From the 5' RACE reads, TCRdb called clonotypes with MiXCR, one entry per CDR3 protein. The sample records approximately 520,000 distinct CDR3 sequences, roughly 5% being singletons. These receptors have no known antigen. Sequenced input: blood, either unsorted or a sorted T cell fraction (not recorded which). The source is a male donor with ankylosing spondylitis.

This clonotype has a count of ten or more. The V call is TRBV7-2, the J call TRBJ1-5, with 7 bases that match TRBD1. V shed 4 bases, J shed 5 bases, and the junction held 5 bases outside the gene matches. Germline loops: CDR1 SGHTA, CDR2 FQGNSA. The CDR3 is made up of 14 amino acids. The CDR3 DNA sequence: TGTGCCAGCAGCTCTCGGCAGGGGGATCAGCCCCAGCATTTT. It encodes CASSSRQGDQPQHF.

This clonotype was detected a few times. An end of the junction differs from the germline gene, which may be a read error. The V call is TRBV13, the J call TRBJ2-1; D unresolved. Germline-derived CDR1 and CDR2 are PRHDT and FYEKMQ (reference sequence). The CDR3 is 13 amino acids. The CDR3 sequence: CASSSQTDTVRGF. The DNA for the CDR3 is TGTGCCAGCAGCTCGCAAACAGACACCGTTCGCGGCTTC. Complete variable domain (other parts from reference TRBV13 and TRBJ2-1): AAGVIQSPRHLIKEKRETATLKCYPIPRHDTVYWYQQGPGQDPQFLISFYEKMQSDKGSIPDRFSAQQFSDYHSELNMSSLELGDSALYFCASSSQTDTVRGFGPGTRLTVL.

This clonotype was detected many times. This rearrangement joins TRBV12-3 or TRBV12-4 to TRBJ2-1; 7 positions agree with TRBD2. The CDR3 has 14 amino acids. Trimming removed 4 bases from V and 9 bases from J; junction bases left unmatched: 9. The CDR3 is CASSSERLASEQFF. DNA of the CDR3: TGTGCCAGCAGTTCCGAACGACTAGCCAGTGAGCAGTTCTTC.

This clonotype was counted many times. The chain has TRBV20-1 and TRBJ2-7; either TRBD1 or TRBD2 may supply D (5 bases each). Trimming removed 8 bases at V and 3 bases at J, with 14 bases between. The germline CDR1 and CDR2 sequences are DFQATT and SNEGSKA (reference sequence). The length of the CDR3 is 12 residues. In nucleotides, the CDR3 is TGCAGTTCCGGGACCGCGTACTACGAGCAGTACTTC. Protein: CSSGTAYYEQYF.